The sequence of this T cell receptor (beta chain) was determined in a study of CD8 T cells in ankylosing spondylitis. Study-wide findings and caveats: Disease-linked clones reportedly showed significant enrichment in matched ankylosing spondylitis synovial fluid. What seemed typical of ankylosing spondylitis blood was a TCR beta motif built from eight highly homologous variants. Both synovial fluid and blood in reactive arthritis had previously been reported to carry some motif variants. Clones linked to the disease showed a CD8+ phenotype. They occurred at relatively low frequencies in peripheral blood.

By quantitative 5'-RACE with molecular barcodes, the TCR beta libraries were made. TCRdb itself ran the 5' RACE reads through MiXCR, one entry per CDR3 protein. In the table there are 700,000 to 850,000 distinct CDR3 sequences, approximately 12% of which are singletons. This CDR3 has 14 amino acids. In germline, CDR1 is SGHRS, CDR2 YFSETQ. Losses at the gene ends were 4 bases for V and 3 bases for J; bases not matched to a gene: 6. Notes on this clonotype: The antigen is undetermined.

The sequencing input was blood, either unsorted or a sorted T cell fraction (not recorded which). The receptor comes from a male donor with ankylosing spondylitis. This rearrangement joins TRBV5-1 to TRBJ2-7; 8 bases agree with TRBD1. CDR3 in amino acids: CASSIDRGYYEQYF. The DNA for the CDR3 is TGCGCCAGCAGCATCGACAGGGGATACTACGAGCAGTACTTC.